The rows below give T cell receptor beta chains drawn from one sample of a study of blood T cells in healthy people across ages. MiXCR, run by TCRdb on the 5' RACE reads, gives a single entry per CDR3 protein. Here the sample spans around 1,500,000 distinct CDR3 sequences, 28% being singletons. Sequenced material: blood. The receptors come from a woman in her 30s in good health. The CDR3 runs from the conserved cysteine through the conserved F or W. D genes are given only for firm matches. For some rows the clone size is stated as once, few or many, or as a class when expanded; others skip it.

NA,TRBV6-5,many,TRBJ2-5,CASSEVGPQETQYF,TGTGCCAGCAGTGAAGTGGGTCCCCAAGAGACCCAGTACTTC
NA,TRBV9,NA,TRBJ1-5,CASSVGPRVNQPQHF,TGTGCCAGCAGCGTAGGTCCCAGGGTCAATCAGCCCCAGCATTTT
NA,TRBV20-1,few,TRBJ1-5,CSANAGSQPQHF,TGCAGTGCTAACGCAGGGAGCCAGCCCCAGCATTTT
NA,TRBV20-1,few,TRBJ1-6,CSASPNGGSSSYNSPLHF,TGCAGTGCTAGCCCAAACGGGGGCTCATCCTCCTATAATTCACCCCTCCACTTT
TRBD2,TRBV6-1,NA,TRBJ2-1,CASSPHGAGDLSYNEQFF,TGTGCCAGCAGTCCTCATGGGGCGGGAGACCTCTCCTACAATGAGCAGTTCTTC
TRBD1,TRBV19,few,TRBJ2-7,CATQRDRGYEQYF,TGTGCCACCCAACGGGACAGGGGTTACGAGCAGTACTTC
NA,TRBV3-1,NA,TRBJ1-3,CASSQGALSGTIYF,TGTGCCAGCAGCCAAGGGGCCCTCAGTGGCACCATATATTTT
TRBD2,TRBV20-1,few,TRBJ2-5,CSAKPGGGAWKTQYF,TGCAGTGCTAAACCGGGGGGGGGAGCTTGGAAGACCCAGTACTTC
NA,TRBV2,few,TRBJ2-4,CASSPGVIAENIQYF,TGTGCCAGCAGCCCAGGGGTTATAGCGGAGAACATTCAGTACTTC
TRBD2,TRBV24-1,few,TRBJ2-2,CATSDSALAGVVGELFF,TGTGCCACCAGTGACTCTGCGCTAGCGGGAGTGGTCGGGGAGCTGTTTTTT
NA,TRBV5-1,NA,TRBJ1-2,CASSLDITHGYTF,TGCGCCAGCAGCTTGGATATCACCCATGGCTACACCTTC
NA,TRBV12-3/TRBV12-4,few,TRBJ1-1,CASSPPGTEDTEAFF,TGTGCCAGCAGCCCACCCGGGACTGAGGACACTGAAGCTTTCTTT
TRBD2,TRBV4-3,NA,TRBJ2-2,CASSGGRVSSGSPSVTGELFF,TGCGCCAGCAGCGGAGGCAGGGTCTCTAGCGGAAGCCCTAGCGTCACCGGGGAGCTGTTTTTT
NA,TRBV2,NA,TRBJ1-4,CARETAEKLFF,TGTGCCAGGGAGACAGCTGAAAAACTGTTTTTT
TRBD2,TRBV6-2/TRBV6-3,NA,TRBJ2-3,CASSTGLAERVDTQYF,TGTGCCAGCAGCACCGGACTAGCGGAACGCGTTGATACGCAGTATTTT
TRBD1,TRBV29-1,few,TRBJ1-1,CSVKGGRGNTEAFF,TGCAGCGTCAAAGGGGGCAGAGGGAACACTGAAGCTTTCTTT
NA,TRBV29-1,NA,TRBJ1-1,CSALLENTEAFF,TGCAGCGCTCTATTAGAGAACACTGAAGCTTTCTTT
NA,TRBV12-3/TRBV12-4,few,TRBJ1-1,CASSQGQVNTEAFF,TGTGCCAGCAGTCAAGGACAAGTGAACACTGAAGCTTTCTTT
TRBD1,TRBV24-1,few,TRBJ2-1,CATSDPTGGKYNEQFF,TGTGCCACCAGTGATCCCACAGGGGGCAAGTACAATGAGCAGTTCTTC
TRBD1,TRBV5-4,many,TRBJ2-7,CASSLPGQNYYEQYF,TGTGCCAGCAGCTTGCCGGGACAGAACTACTACGAGCAGTACTTC